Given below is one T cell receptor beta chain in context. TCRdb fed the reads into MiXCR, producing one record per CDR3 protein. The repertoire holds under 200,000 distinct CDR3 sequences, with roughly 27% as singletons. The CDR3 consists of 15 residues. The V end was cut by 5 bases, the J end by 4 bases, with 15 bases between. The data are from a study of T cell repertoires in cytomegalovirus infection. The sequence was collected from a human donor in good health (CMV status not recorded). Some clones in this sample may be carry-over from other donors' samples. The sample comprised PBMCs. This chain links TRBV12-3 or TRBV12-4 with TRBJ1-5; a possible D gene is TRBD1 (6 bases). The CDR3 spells CASSPRRTENQPQHF. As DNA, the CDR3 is TGTGCCAGCAGTCCCAGACGGACAGAAAATCAGCCCCAGCATTTT.